The rows below give T cell receptor beta chains drawn from one sample of a study of blood T cells in healthy people across ages. MiXCR was run by TCRdb on the 5' RACE reads, yielding one entry per CDR3 protein. The sample gives around 1,700,000 distinct CDR3 sequences, over 25% of which show up once; about 7.7% is in the top ten. The sample was blood. The receptors were sampled from a woman under 40 in good health. Each CDR3 is given with its conserved first and last residue. The D gene is left open where the match is weak. The size of a clone is reported for some rows only, either as once, few or many, or as a class for expanded clones.

j_call v_call clone_size d_call cdr3_aa cdr3_nt
TRBJ1-1 TRBV6-2/TRBV6-3 . . CASSYKRVEAFF TGTGCCAGCAGTTACAAGAGGGTTGAAGCTTTCTTT
TRBJ1-2 TRBV6-6 . . CASSPTGLPYGYTF TGTGCCAGCAGCCCAACAGGACTGCCCTATGGCTACACCTTC
TRBJ1-3 TRBV12-3/TRBV12-4 . TRBD1 CASSLDRATGNTIYF TGTGCCAGCAGTTTGGACAGGGCCACTGGAAACACCATATATTTT
TRBJ2-1 TRBV20-1 many TRBD1 CSAYRGSFDEQFF TGCAGTGCTTACAGGGGCTCGTTCGATGAGCAGTTCTTC
TRBJ1-2 TRBV6-1 few . CASSEALWDYGYTF TGTGCCAGCAGTGAAGCGCTTTGGGACTATGGCTACACCTTC
TRBJ2-5 TRBV12-5 few . CASGLGRNRAMGETQYF TGTGCTAGTGGTTTGGGAAGGAACCGGGCAATGGGGGAGACCCAGTACTTC
TRBJ1-2 TRBV30 . TRBD1 CAWSSGGTVGYTF TGTGCCTGGAGTTCAGGGGGCACAGTTGGCTACACCTTC
TRBJ1-1 TRBV28 . . CASSLGVVRTEAFF TGTGCCAGCAGTTTGGGGGTTGTGCGGACTGAAGCTTTCTTT
TRBJ2-7 TRBV7-9 few . CASSLRRSLGPHEQYF TGTGCCAGCAGCTTAAGGCGGTCCCTAGGGCCCCACGAGCAGTACTTC
TRBJ2-1 TRBV5-1 few . CASSPGQEQFF TGTGCCAGCAGCCCCGGACAAGAGCAGTTCTTC
TRBJ2-7 TRBV10-3 many . CAISEFQGHSYEQYF TGTGCCATCAGTGAGTTTCAGGGGCACTCCTACGAGCAGTACTTC
TRBJ2-3 TRBV15 . TRBD2 CATSRGLAGITDTQYF TGTGCCACCAGCAGGGGACTAGCGGGAATCACAGATACGCAGTATTTT
TRBJ2-7 TRBV10-3 . TRBD2 CAISDPGGSTYEQYF TGTGCCATCAGTGACCCGGGAGGATCCACCTACGAGCAGTACTTC
TRBJ2-1 TRBV11-2 few . CASSVAGVLNEQFF TGTGCCAGCAGCGTGGCAGGGGTCCTCAATGAGCAGTTCTTC
TRBJ2-1 TRBV20-1 . . CSAGGTRGSYNEQFF TGCAGTGCTGGTGGGACGAGGGGCTCCTACAATGAGCAGTTCTTC
TRBJ2-5 TRBV9 . . CASSVEGHLQETQYF TGTGCCAGCAGCGTAGAGGGACACCTTCAAGAGACCCAGTACTTC
TRBJ2-7 TRBV2 few . CASGYDPAYEQYF TGTGCCAGCGGATACGACCCAGCCTACGAGCAGTACTTC
TRBJ2-7 TRBV29-1 few . CSVEEQGFNEQYF TGCAGCGTTGAAGAACAGGGTTTCAACGAGCAGTACTTC
TRBJ1-6 TRBV20-1 . . CSAGHAGLRVNLHF TGCAGTGCCGGTCATGCCGGACTACGTGTAAACCTCCACTTT
TRBJ1-4 TRBV14 few . CASSRVYTEKLFF TGTGCCAGCAGCCGAGTATATACCGAAAAACTGTTTTTT
TRBJ2-7 TRBV5-1 . TRBD2 CASSPDQTGLAGNEQYF TGCGCCAGCAGTCCAGACCAGACGGGACTAGCGGGAAACGAGCAGTACTTC
TRBJ2-5 TRBV7-9 few . CASSLVFQRETQYF TGTGCCAGCAGCTTAGTTTTTCAGAGGGAGACCCAGTACTTC
TRBJ1-2 TRBV7-9 . . CASSQGGTEVYGYTF TGTGCCAGCAGCCAAGGCGGGACGGAGGTCTATGGCTACACCTTC
TRBJ2-2 TRBV20-1 few TRBD1 CSARDPRDSNTGELFF TGCAGTGCTAGAGATCCCAGGGACAGTAACACCGGGGAGCTGTTTTTT
TRBJ2-1 TRBV5-1 few . CASSSGLGGEQFF TGCGCCAGCAGCTCTGGTTTGGGAGGTGAGCAGTTCTTC
TRBJ2-7 TRBV5-1 . TRBD2 CASSLDTSGGVYEQYF TGCGCCAGCAGCTTGGATACTAGCGGGGGGGTCTACGAGCAGTACTTC
TRBJ2-1 TRBV6-2/TRBV6-3 . TRBD2 CASRRTPGRAGVGNEQFF TGTGCCAGCAGGCGAACACCGGGACGAGCGGGAGTGGGCAATGAGCAGTTCTTC
TRBJ2-2 TRBV2 few . CAGGRGNTGELFF TGTGCCGGGGGCCGGGGGAACACCGGGGAGCTGTTTTTT
TRBJ2-1 TRBV24-1 few TRBD2 CATSDSERGGRNEQFF TGTGCCACCAGTGATTCTGAACGGGGGGGCCGGAATGAGCAGTTCTTC
TRBJ1-4 TRBV10-3 few TRBD1 CAISGRGGVNEKLFF TGTGCCATCAGTGGGCGAGGGGGCGTTAATGAAAAACTGTTTTTT
TRBJ1-1 TRBV7-3 . TRBD1 CASSRPGQKAFF TGTGCCAGCAGCCGCCCGGGACAGAAGGCTTTCTTT
TRBJ2-1 TRBV29-1 . TRBD1 CGVDRIDEQFF TGCGGCGTGGACAGGATCGATGAGCAGTTCTTC
TRBJ2-1 TRBV12-3/TRBV12-4 . TRBD1 CASGQGGNNEQFF TGTGCCAGTGGACAGGGAGGAAATAATGAGCAGTTCTTC
TRBJ2-5 TRBV5-1 few TRBD1 CASSRTPQGAVGRETQYF TGCGCCAGCAGCCGAACCCCACAGGGGGCCGTAGGGAGAGAGACCCAGTACTTC
TRBJ2-7 TRBV3-1 many . CASSLRGDPSYEQYF TGTGCCAGCAGCCTTAGGGGGGATCCTTCCTACGAGCAGTACTTC
TRBJ2-1 TRBV6-1 few . CASSEDRVKVNEQFF TGTGCCAGCAGTGAAGATCGGGTTAAAGTGAATGAGCAGTTCTTC
TRBJ1-2 TRBV28 few . CASSSGPSRSYGYTF TGTGCCAGCAGTTCCGGGCCCTCCCGAAGCTATGGCTACACCTTC
TRBJ1-3 TRBV6-5 . . CASRGSWDNSGNTIYF TGTGCCAGCAGGGGGTCTTGGGACAACTCTGGAAACACCATATATTTT
TRBJ2-7 TRBV2 . . CASSDWTSFYEQYF TGTGCCAGCAGTGACTGGACCAGCTTCTACGAGCAGTACTTC
TRBJ1-5 TRBV18 . . CASSLQERDQPRHF TGTGCCAGCTCACTACAGGAGCGGGATCAGCCCCGGCATTTT
TRBJ1-2 TRBV5-5 . . CASSSEAYGYTF TGTGCCAGCAGCTCGGAGGCCTATGGCTACACCTTC
TRBJ2-7 TRBV27 few TRBD1 CASSWASGTGAHYEQYF TGTGCCAGCAGTTGGGCAAGCGGGACAGGGGCCCACTACGAGCAGTACTTC
TRBJ2-7 TRBV2 . . CASSEQSGMYYEQYF TGTGCCAGCAGTGAACAGTCCGGGATGTACTACGAGCAGTACTTC
TRBJ2-1 TRBV12-3/TRBV12-4 many . CASSPLSYNEQFF TGTGCCAGCAGCCCCCTCTCCTACAATGAGCAGTTCTTC
TRBJ2-7 TRBV20-1 many . CSAAPPGTRYEQYF TGCAGTGCCGCCCCACCGGGGACCCGCTACGAGCAGTACTTC
TRBJ2-3 TRBV5-5 few . CASDSLSSTDTQYF TGTGCCAGCGACAGCCTCTCTAGCACAGATACGCAGTATTTT
TRBJ2-4 TRBV12-3/TRBV12-4 . TRBD2 CASSSTSSIQYF TGTGCCAGCAGTTCGACTAGCAGCATTCAGTACTTC
TRBJ2-7 TRBV9 . . CASSAQVGGTYEQYF TGTGCCAGCAGCGCTCAAGTTGGGGGCACCTACGAGCAGTACTTC
TRBJ1-2 TRBV7-8 once TRBD1 CASRIQGDGYTF TGTGCCAGCAGAATACAGGGGGATGGCTACACCTTC
TRBJ1-2 TRBV28 once . CASRRLAYGYTF TGTGCCAGCAGGAGGCTAGCCTATGGCTACACCTTC
TRBJ1-2 TRBV25-1 few . CASSQTKGSGYTF TGTGCCAGCAGTCAAACTAAGGGTAGTGGCTACACCTTC
TRBJ2-5 TRBV2 few . CAGRKRQETQYF TGTGCCGGCAGGAAGCGGCAAGAGACCCAGTACTTC
TRBJ1-1 TRBV27 . . CASSLISGIQGNTEAFF TGTGCCAGCAGTTTAATTAGTGGGATACAGGGGAACACTGAAGCTTTCTTT
TRBJ2-7 TRBV11-2 few TRBD1 CASSLFWTGDSYNEQYF TGTGCCAGCAGCTTATTCTGGACAGGGGACTCCTACAATGAGCAGTACTTC
TRBJ2-5 TRBV18 . . CASSPLVSRTETQYF TGTGCCAGCTCACCACTGGTTTCCCGGACGGAGACCCAGTACTTC
TRBJ2-3 TRBV12-3/TRBV12-4 few . CASSERVIGTDTQYF TGTGCCAGCAGTGAGAGGGTAATCGGCACAGATACGCAGTATTTT
TRBJ2-7 TRBV12-3/TRBV12-4 . . CASSPPEGGEQYF TGTGCCAGCAGTCCGCCCGAGGGCGGCGAGCAGTACTTC
TRBJ1-1 TRBV3-1 . TRBD1 CASSHLTGGQPEAFF TGTGCCAGCAGCCATCTGACAGGGGGCCAACCTGAAGCTTTCTTT
TRBJ2-1 TRBV12-3/TRBV12-4 many . CASSSSDVNEQFF TGTGCCAGCAGTTCCTCGGACGTCAATGAGCAGTTCTTC